This T cell receptor (beta chain) emerged from a study of regulatory T cells in long-lasting Graves disease. For the study at large: The definition of persistent Graves' disease was over 5 years of antithyroid drugs with positive TSH receptor antibodies. Study-wide findings and caveats: TRBV28, TRBJ1-2 and TRBJ2-5 emerged as the favored segments in persistent disease. Clonotypes that were public and shared totalled 2,500 to 3,500 in persistent patients versus roughly 1,000 in new patients.

Time point of the sample: persistent/refractory GD, antithyroid drugs over 5 years with positive TRAb. Generation of the TCR library employed RNA extracted from PBMCs. This clonotype was detected once. Its antigen remains unidentified. A much larger clone differs from this one at a single base, so this may be a read error. CDR3 size: 13 residues. The trim removed 5 bases at V and 7 bases at J, leaving 7 bases unmatched. Germline CDR1 is SNHLY and CDR2 is FYNNEI. iRepertoire HTBI primers and Arm-PCR of CDR3 regions built TCR beta libraries. In TCRdb, the multiplex PCR reads were re-called with MiXCR into one record per CDR3 protein. The sample lists approximately 690,000 distinct CDR3 sequences, 25% to 35% seen once, with 35% to 55% in the top ten.

The sequenced sample was peripheral blood mononuclear cells (PBMCs), obtained when the disease was refractory, from a patient treated with antithyroid drugs. The chain links TRBV2 to TRBJ1-1, with 7 nucleotides matching TRBD1. This clonotype originated in a female donor with Graves disease. Written as DNA, the CDR3 is TGTGCCAGCAGTCGGGACAGATACATTGAAGCTTTCTTT. It specifies CASSRDRYIEAFF.